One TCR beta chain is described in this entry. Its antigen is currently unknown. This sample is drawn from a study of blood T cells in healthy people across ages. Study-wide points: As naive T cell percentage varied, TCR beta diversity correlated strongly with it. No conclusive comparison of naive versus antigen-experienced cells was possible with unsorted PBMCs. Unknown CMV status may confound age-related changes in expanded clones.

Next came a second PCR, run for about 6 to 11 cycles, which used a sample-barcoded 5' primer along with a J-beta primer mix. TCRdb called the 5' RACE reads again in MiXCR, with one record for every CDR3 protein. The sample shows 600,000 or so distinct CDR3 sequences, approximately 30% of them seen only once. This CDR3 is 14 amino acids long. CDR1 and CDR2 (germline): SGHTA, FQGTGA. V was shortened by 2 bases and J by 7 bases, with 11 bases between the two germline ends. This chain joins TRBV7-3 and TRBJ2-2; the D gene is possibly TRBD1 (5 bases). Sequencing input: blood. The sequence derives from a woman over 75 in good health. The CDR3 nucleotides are TGTGCCAGCAGCTTACAGGGTACTGGCGGGGAGCTGTTTTTT. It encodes CASSLQGTGGELFF.